These 30 T cell receptor beta chains came from one sample sequenced in a study of blood T cell repertoires in COVID-19. Only in-frame clones appear in the TCRdb table, and some are missing; sequencing was by immunoSEQ multiplex PCR. In the table there are 150,000 to 200,000 clones, 70% to 85% of which are singletons. The sample was PBMCs or T cells enriched from blood (not recorded which). These receptors were obtained from a woman aged 60-75 years with acute COVID-19.

V and J are TRBV5-4 and TRBJ2-3; 8 positions agree with TRBD2. The V and J ends lost 4 bases and 2 bases, in that order; junction bases with no gene match: 6. The CDR3 runs to 15 residues. Germline values: CDR1 SGHNT, CDR2 YYREEE (reference sequence). The CDR3 DNA reads as TGTGCCAGCAGCGCAGGGACTAGATACACAGATACGCAGTATTTT. It yields the protein CASSAGTRYTDTQYF.

The CDR3 is CASSARYRVSDQPQHF. CDR3 in DNA: TGTGCCAGCAGTGCGCGATACAGGGTATCGGATCAGCCCCAGCATTTT. The chain links TRBV25-1 to TRBJ1-5, with a tentative D call TRBD1 (6 bases). With 4 bases removed from V and 5 bases from J, the gap between germline ends came to 18 bases. Germline CDR1 reads MGHDK; CDR2 reads SYGVNS. The CDR3 loop spans 16 amino acids.

The chain couples TRBV3-1 (or the pseudogene TRBV3-2) to TRBJ1-5, with D unclear. V lost 4 bases and J 3 bases, leaving 10 bases between the germline ends. The CDR3 is made up of 14 amino acids. CDR1 is LGHDT and CDR2 is YNNKEL in the germline V gene (reference sequence). CDR3 DNA sequence: TGTGCCAGCAGCCCGTCGAGGCTCAATCAGCCCCAGCATTTT. Translating gives CASSPSRLNQPQHF.

In this sample, this clone turned up many times. This chain joins TRBV5-6 and TRBJ2-7, with a weak D call TRBD1 (6 bases). CDR3 length equals 16 residues. In germline, CDR1 is SGHDT, CDR2 YYEEEE. V was shortened by 1 base and J by 2 bases, with 16 bases between the two germline ends. This CDR3 is CASSLSPGTSPYEQYV. The CDR3 nucleotides are TGTGCCAGCAGCTTGTCCCCCGGGACATCTCCCTACGAGCAGTACGTC.

This rearrangement joins TRBV6-2 or TRBV6-3 to TRBJ2-7, with 9 bases that match TRBD2. The V segment lost 4 bases and the J segment 11 bases; nucleotides outside the gene matches: 3. The CDR3 spans 11 residues. From germline, CDR1 is MNHEY and CDR2 SVGEGT. For the CDR3, the DNA is TGTGCCAGCAGTTTAGCGGGAGCAAAGTACTTC. Its translation is CASSLAGAKYF.

This clone has just a few counts. The V and J genes are TRBV10-1 and TRBJ1-1, with 9 bases fitting TRBD1. This CDR3 has 14 residues. Trimming took 2 bases from V and 6 from J; bases not matched to a gene: 4. Per the germline V gene, CDR1 is WNHNN and CDR2 is SYGVQD (reference sequence). CDR3 DNA sequence: TGCGCCAGCAGTGAGGCCGGGGACAGGGCTGAAGCTTTCTTT. Encoded protein: CASSEAGDRAEAFF.

The chain is built from TRBV6-1 and TRBJ2-7; tentatively, D is TRBD1 (6 bases). The CDR3 runs 15 residues. Per germline, CDR1 MNHNS and CDR2 SASEGT. V shed 3 bases and J shed 4 bases, with 16 bases lying between them. This CDR3 is CASSDKGGYRYEQYF. The CDR3 DNA sequence: TGTGCCAGCAGTGACAAAGGGGGTTATAGATACGAGCAGTACTTC.

The chain has TRBV7-2 and TRBJ2-3, with no clear D. This CDR3 comprises 13 residues. V lost 2 bases to trimming and J lost 5 bases, with 8 bases between them. Germline V gene sequence: CDR1 SGHTA, CDR2 FQGNSA. CDR3: CASSLTIRDTQYF. CDR3 DNA sequence: TGTGCCAGCAGCTTAACTATCAGAGATACGCAGTATTTT.

The chain employs TRBV12-3 or TRBV12-4 and TRBJ1-2; D is ambiguous. Trimming took off 5 bases at V and 2 bases at J, with 6 bases between the two ends. The CDR3 extends over 12 amino acids. CDR3 sequence (DNA): TGTGCCAGCAGTCCACTAAACTATGGCTACACCTTC. It encodes CASSPLNYGYTF.

In regard to this clone: Other DNA sequences of this sample code for an identical CDR3. This chain uses TRBV28 with TRBJ2-5, with D unresolved. Deletions cut 2 bases from V and 4 bases from J, with 8 bases between. The CDR3 spans 13 residues. CDR1 MDHEN and CDR2 SYDVKM come from the germline V gene. The CDR3 DNA follows: TGTGCCAGCAGTTTAGCAGGTCTAGAGACCCAGTACTTC. Protein product: CASSLAGLETQYF.

The V gene is TRBV27, the J gene TRBJ2-1; 7 bases are a match to TRBD1. The CDR3 sequence is 17 residues long. With 5 bases clipped from V and 4 bases from J, the junction kept 14 bases outside the gene matches. Germline lookup yields CDR1 MNHEY and CDR2 SMNVEV (reference sequence). In DNA, the CDR3 is TGTGCCAGCAGTCCGACCTTCGATGGGACAGCGTACAATGAGCAGTTCTTC. Its protein is CASSPTFDGTAYNEQFF.

This CDR3 reads CASSLALGAQETQYF. The CDR3 region has the DNA TGTGCCAGCAGCTTGGCCTTGGGGGCCCAAGAGACCCAGTACTTC. The genes are TRBV7-2 and TRBJ2-5; perhaps TRBD1 as D (6 bases). The V end lost 3 bases, the J end lost 1 base, and 12 bases lay between the germline ends. The CDR3 sequence is 15 residues long. Germline assignment: CDR1 SGHTA and CDR2 FQGNSA.

The V call is TRBV4-3, the J call TRBJ1-5; D gene ambiguous. CDR3 length: 15 amino acids. Trimming stripped 3 bases from V and 3 bases from J, with 12 bases between. Germline V gene lookup returns CDR1 LGHNA and CDR2 YSLEER. The CDR3 here is CASSQSQTNNQPQHF. The CDR3 DNA is TGCGCCAGCAGCCAGAGCCAGACTAACAATCAGCCCCAGCATTTT.

The chain employs TRBV19 and TRBJ1-2; 9 bases fit TRBD1. The junction had 6 bases not matched to a gene; V was cut back by 10 bases and J by 0 bases. CDR1 and CDR2 (germline): LNHDA, SQIVND (reference sequence). The CDR3 is 14 residues long. The CDR3 DNA follows: TGTGCCACTTCGAGACAGGGGGCTAACTATGGCTACACCTTC. It yields the protein CATSRQGANYGYTF.

The V gene is TRBV2, the J gene TRBJ1-6; D might be TRBD1 (6 bases). The CDR3 runs to 15 residues. Trimming took 6 bases from V and 10 from J, leaving 19 bases between them. Germline V gene data show CDR1 as SNHLY and CDR2 as FYNNEI. The CDR3 bases are TGTGCCAGCAGCCGCACCGACAGGTCTGAATCACCCCTCCACTTT. Translating it yields CASSRTDRSESPLHF.

In DNA, the CDR3 is TGTGCCAGCAGCCAGAATATCCCTAGCGGGAGGGCCGGTGAGACCCAGTACTTC. It is translated as CASSQNIPSGRAGETQYF. This rearrangement joins TRBV7-6 to TRBJ2-5; 12 bases map to TRBD2. The CDR3 covers 18 residues. With V trimmed by 5 bases and J by 5 bases, 15 bases remained unmatched. The V gene's germline CDR1 is SGHVS and CDR2 FNYEAQ.

The V call is TRBV12-3 or TRBV12-4, the J call TRBJ2-3; tentative D call: TRBD2 (5 bases). The CDR3 is 12 residues long. V gave up 5 bases and J gave up 5 bases, with 8 bases separating them. The DNA of the CDR3 is TGTGCCAGCAGTCAGAGCGGAGATACGCAGTATTTT. Its translation: CASSQSGDTQYF.

V gene TRBV7-2 combines with J gene TRBJ1-5, with a weak D call TRBD1 (5 bases). This CDR3 is 16 amino acids long. The germline V and J ends were trimmed by 2 bases and 7 bases, with 18 bases remaining between them. Germline CDR1 is SGHTA and CDR2 is FQGNSA. DNA for the CDR3: TGTGCCAGCAGCTTAAGGCCAACAGGAGTGGGCCAGCCCCAGCATTTT. Translated: CASSLRPTGVGQPQHF.

The V gene is TRBV20-1, the J gene TRBJ2-4, with 9 bases aligning to TRBD2. V lost 3 bases, J lost 1 base, and 10 bases stayed unmatched. The CDR3 is 17 residues long. Germline V CDR1 and CDR2: DFQATT, SNEGSKA (reference sequence). Here the CDR3 reads CSASKAGGPGAKNIQYF. CDR3 sequence (DNA): TGCAGTGCTAGTAAGGCGGGAGGGCCCGGGGCCAAAAACATTCAGTACTTC.

V usage is TRBV5-4 and J usage is TRBJ1-2; 8 nucleotides align to TRBD1. The CDR3 sequence is 14 residues long. V shed 3 bases and J 3 bases; nucleotides not matched to a gene: 4. Per the germline V gene, CDR1 is SGHNT and CDR2 is YYREEE (reference sequence). The CDR3 sequence is CASSSGQAYYGYTF. CDR3 nucleotide sequence: TGTGCCAGCAGCTCGGGACAGGCTTACTATGGCTACACCTTC.

The chain combines TRBV23-1 with TRBJ1-4; the D is unclear. TRBV23-1 has ORF status, its function being uncertain. Trimming cost V 3 bases and J 7 bases, with 15 bases left between them. This CDR3 contains 15 residues. The chain's CDR3 is CASSHFGRAGEKLFF. CDR3 DNA sequence: TGCGCCAGCAGTCATTTTGGGAGGGCGGGTGAAAAACTGTTTTTT.

The rearrangement joins TRBV4-3 to TRBJ2-1; 14 bases agree with TRBD2. Germline V gene sequence: CDR1 LGHNA, CDR2 YSLEER. V trimming: 0 bases; J trimming: 13 bases; junction bases outside the gene matches: 2. This CDR3 has 14 amino acids. CDR3 sequence reads: CASSQETSGRVQFF. CDR3 nucleotide sequence: TGCGCCAGCAGCCAAGAGACTAGCGGGAGGGTACAGTTCTTC.

This clone was seen a few times. This sequence joins TRBV28 and TRBJ1-2; 8 bases are shared with TRBD1. The germline CDR1 and CDR2 sequences are MDHEN and SYDVKM. J gave up 5 bases and V 2 bases, and 7 bases lay outside the gene matches. The CDR3 covers 15 residues. The CDR3 nucleotides are TGTGCCAGCAGTTTACTCCAGGGGGCAGGGTATGGCTACACCTTC. This translates into CASSLLQGAGYGYTF.

This chain joins TRBV7-9 and TRBJ1-4, with TRBD1 identical over 8 bases. CDR1 and CDR2 from the germline V gene are SEHNR and FQNEAQ (reference sequence). This CDR3 spans 15 amino acids. After removal of 5 bases from V and 6 bases from J, the junction contained 8 bases not matched to a gene. CDR3 loop: CASSGQGLGDEKLFF. CDR3 nucleotide sequence: TGTGCCAGCAGCGGACAGGGTTTAGGGGATGAAAAACTGTTTTTT.

This clone was detected once. The V call is TRBV15, the J call TRBJ1-3; D might be TRBD1 (6 bases). The V end lost 2 bases, the J end lost 4 bases, and 12 bases lay between the germline ends. From germline, CDR1 is LNHNV and CDR2 YYDKDF (reference sequence). The CDR3 loop spans 15 amino acids. The CDR3 DNA sequence: TGTGCCACCAGCAGATACCGACAGGACGGAAACACCATATATTTT. This gives the protein CATSRYRQDGNTIYF.

The rearrangement joins TRBV3-1 (or the pseudogene TRBV3-2) to TRBJ2-4, with 8 bases fitting TRBD1. Germline-derived CDR1 and CDR2 are LGHDT and YNNKEL (reference sequence). Trimming cost V 4 bases and J 1 base; bases outside gene matches: 15. The CDR3 sequence is 19 residues long. The CDR3 loop reads CASSRYGQGQVSAKNIQYF. As DNA, the CDR3 is TGTGCCAGCAGCCGATATGGACAGGGTCAAGTATCGGCCAAAAACATTCAGTACTTC.

The V gene is TRBV5-5, the J gene TRBJ2-5; D is possibly TRBD1 (5 bases). This CDR3 spans 13 amino acids. Germline lookup yields CDR1 SGHKS and CDR2 YYEKEE (reference sequence). The germline V and J ends were trimmed by 5 bases and 0 bases, with 8 bases remaining between them. CDR3 coding DNA: TGTGCCAGCAGTAAAGGGGACCAAGAGACCCAGTACTTC. It yields the protein CASSKGDQETQYF.

The V call is TRBV19, the J call TRBJ2-1, with 8 bases matching TRBD1. Trimming at V came to 6 bases and at J to 3 bases, leaving 1 base not matched to a gene. CDR3 length equals 13 residues. Germline values: CDR1 LNHDA, CDR2 SQIVND (reference sequence). CDR3 protein: CASRGTGYNEQFF. CDR3 DNA: TGTGCCAGTAGGGGGACAGGCTACAATGAGCAGTTCTTC.

The V and J genes are TRBV9 and TRBJ2-1; 13 nucleotides align to TRBD2. After removal of 3 bases from V and 6 bases from J, the junction contained 9 bases not matched to a gene. The CDR3 has 17 amino acids. CDR1 SGDLS and CDR2 YYNGEE come from the germline V gene. CDR3 amino acids: CASSAGTSGVRVNEQFF. CDR3 bases: TGTGCCAGCAGCGCGGGGACTAGCGGGGTGAGGGTCAATGAGCAGTTCTTC.

In regard to this clone: A junction boundary mismatches the germline segment, possibly from a read error. The rearrangement joins TRBV9 to TRBJ2-6; the match to TRBD1 covers 12 bases. CDR1 SGDLS and CDR2 YYNGEE come from the germline V gene. The length of the CDR3 is 18 residues. In nucleotides, the CDR3 is TGTGCCAGCAGTCGGACCGGGACAGGGGGCTCTGGGGCCAACGTCCTGATCTTC. This sequence encodes CASSRTGTGGSGANVLIF.